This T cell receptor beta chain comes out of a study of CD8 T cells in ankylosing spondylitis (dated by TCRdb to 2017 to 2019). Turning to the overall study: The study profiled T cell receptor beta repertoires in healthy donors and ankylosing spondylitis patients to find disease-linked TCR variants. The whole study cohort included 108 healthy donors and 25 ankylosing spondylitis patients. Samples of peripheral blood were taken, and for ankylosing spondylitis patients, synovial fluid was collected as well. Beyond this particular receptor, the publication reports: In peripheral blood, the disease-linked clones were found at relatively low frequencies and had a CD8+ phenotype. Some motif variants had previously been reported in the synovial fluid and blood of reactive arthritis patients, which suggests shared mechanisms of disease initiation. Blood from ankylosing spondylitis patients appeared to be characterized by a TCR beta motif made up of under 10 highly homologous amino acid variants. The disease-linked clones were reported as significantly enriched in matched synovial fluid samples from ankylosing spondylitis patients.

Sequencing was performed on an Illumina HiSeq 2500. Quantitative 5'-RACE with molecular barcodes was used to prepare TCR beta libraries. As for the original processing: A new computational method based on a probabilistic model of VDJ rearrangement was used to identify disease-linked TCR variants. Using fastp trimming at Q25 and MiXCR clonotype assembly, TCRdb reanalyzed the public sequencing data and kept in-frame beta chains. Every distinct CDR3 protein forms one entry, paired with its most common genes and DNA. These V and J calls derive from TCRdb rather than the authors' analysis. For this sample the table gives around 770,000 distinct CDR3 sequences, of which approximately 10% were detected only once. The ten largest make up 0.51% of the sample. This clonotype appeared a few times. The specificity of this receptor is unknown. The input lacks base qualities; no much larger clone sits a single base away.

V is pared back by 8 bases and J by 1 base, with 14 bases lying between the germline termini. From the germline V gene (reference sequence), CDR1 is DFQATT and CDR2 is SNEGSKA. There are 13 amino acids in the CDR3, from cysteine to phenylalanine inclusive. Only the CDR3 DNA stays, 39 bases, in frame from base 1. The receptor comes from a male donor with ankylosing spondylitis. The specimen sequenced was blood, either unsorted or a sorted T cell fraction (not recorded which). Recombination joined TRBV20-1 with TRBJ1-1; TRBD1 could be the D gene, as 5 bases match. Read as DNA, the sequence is TGCAGTCCCATTGGGGGTGGGAACACTGAAGCTTTCTTT. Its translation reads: CSPIGGGNTEAFF.